What follows are 4 T cell receptor beta chains derived from one specimen sequenced in a study of blood T cell repertoires in COVID-19. The assay was immunoSEQ multiplex PCR, and TCRdb's table has in-frame clones only and misses some. The data hold about 180,000 clones, with around 74% observed a single time. The sample consisted of peripheral blood. All receptors derive from a woman aged 55-70 years with COVID-19, enrolled during active disease.

The chain is built from TRBV27 and TRBJ2-7, with D perhaps matching TRBD1 (6 bases). Germline values: CDR1 MNHEY, CDR2 SMNVEV (reference sequence). V was pared by 1 base and J by 6 bases, with 13 bases between. The length of the CDR3 is 14 residues. The CDR3 spells CASSLLGGTGEQYF. DNA of the CDR3: TGTGCCAGCAGTTTATTAGGGGGAACGGGCGAGCAGTACTTC.

The chain employs TRBV5-1 and TRBJ2-1; the D gene is possibly TRBD2 (5 bases). V lost 4 bases, J lost 6 bases, and 14 bases lay in between. This CDR3 has 14 residues. Germline CDR1 and CDR2: SGHRS and YFSETQ. The CDR3 loop is CASSPGISGNEQFF. The CDR3 DNA reads as TGCGCCAGCAGCCCGGGAATCTCGGGCAATGAGCAGTTCTTC.

The gene calls are TRBV4-2 and TRBJ2-3; D might be TRBD2 (5 bases). V shed 0 bases and J shed 6 bases, with 13 bases lying between them. The CDR3 has 15 residues. Germline lookup yields CDR1 LGHNA and CDR2 YNFKEQ. The chain's CDR3 is CASSQEAGVADTQYF. CDR3 nucleotides: TGTGCCAGCAGCCAAGAGGCGGGCGTAGCCGATACGCAGTATTTT.

The V and J genes are TRBV5-1 and TRBJ2-1; a weak D match, TRBD2 (6 bases). This CDR3 is 13 amino acids long. With 3 bases removed from V and 5 bases from J, the gap between germline ends came to 9 bases. Germline assignment: CDR1 SGHRS and CDR2 YFSETQ. The CDR3 coding sequence is TGCGCCAGCAGCTCTGGACTACACAATGAGCAGTTCTTC. Amino acids: CASSSGLHNEQFF.